These 5 T cell receptor beta chains were all obtained from the same sample, sequenced in a study of T cells in Graves' hyperthyroidism and ophthalmopathy. RNA transcripts gave rise to amplified TCR beta CDR3 regions. First-round RT-PCR targeting the TCR CDR3 was performed with the HTBI primer set. Each CDR3 protein gets one entry after TCRdb re-called the multiplex PCR reads with MiXCR. In the table there are roughly 99,000 distinct CDR3 sequences, 15% to 20% of which are singletons. The sequenced sample consisted of blood. Receptors were obtained from a woman aged 45-59 years with Graves' hyperthyroidism.

In its sample, this clonotype was seen many times. The genes are TRBV3-1 and TRBJ2-1; D is uncertain. Deletions cut 5 bases from V and 6 bases from J, with 14 bases between. The CDR3 is 14 amino acids. Germline V gene data show CDR1 as LGHDT and CDR2 as YNNKEL (reference sequence). The CDR3 nucleotides read TGTGCCAGCAGCAGACGTCCGGTAGGCAATGAGCAGTTCTTC. Protein product: CASSRRPVGNEQFF.

This clonotype was counted only a few times. The chain joins TRBV9 to TRBJ2-5, with TRBD2 identical over 9 bases. Trimming removed 0 bases from V and 2 bases from J; junction bases left unmatched: 5. CDR1 is SGDLS and CDR2 is YYNGEE in the germline V gene. This CDR3 has 16 residues. The CDR3 loop reads CASSVGAGGTQETQYF. The DNA of the CDR3 is TGTGCCAGCAGCGTAGGTGCGGGGGGGACTCAAGAGACCCAGTACTTC.

This clonotype was counted between two and nine times. The rearrangement links TRBV10-2 to TRBJ1-2; D ambiguous. V shed 3 bases and J shed 4 bases, with 9 bases lying between them. The germline V gene has CDR1 WSHSY and CDR2 SAAADI. This CDR3 spans 13 amino acids. The CDR3 DNA sequence: TGCGCCAGCAGTGATGCGGGTGTCTATGGCTACACCTTC. As protein: CASSDAGVYGYTF.

This clonotype was found a few times. This sequence joins TRBV5-4 and TRBJ2-7, with TRBD2 matching 11 bases. Trimming took 4 bases from V and 3 from J; bases not matched to a gene: 9. This CDR3 has 16 residues. Germline values: CDR1 SGHNT, CDR2 YYREEE (reference sequence). CDR3 DNA sequence: TGTGCCAGCAGCCTCGGGACTAGCGGATTCTACTACGAGCAGTACTTC. Translation gives CASSLGTSGFYYEQYF.

This clonotype occurred a few times. This rearrangement joins TRBV9 to TRBJ1-1; TRBD1 agrees at 11 bases. Trimming took 4 bases from V and 4 from J; bases not matched to a gene: 9. This CDR3 has 16 residues. Germline V CDR1 and CDR2: SGDLS, YYNGEE. CDR3 nucleotide sequence: TGTGCCAGCAGCCCAGGGACAGGGGGGTTGGGCACTGAAGCTTTCTTT. Amino acid sequence: CASSPGTGGLGTEAFF.